This paragraph covers one TCR beta chain sequence. These data come from a study of blood T cell repertoires in COVID-19. About the research overall: Samples taken during acute and convalescent COVID-19 were collected in the United States, Italy and Spain. Sources were T cells, B-cell-depleted T cells, or PBMCs; the material itself was cDNA or gDNA.

In the original workflow: The authors estimated nucleated cell counts from reference gene primer amplification. Here immunoSEQ multiplex PCR was the method, and the copy in TCRdb shows in-frame clones only, minus some. V and J calls and clone size follow that table, whereas D and trimming were derived from the DNA. The profile shows some 270,000 clones, around nine tenths of them singletons. The sequence came from a man between 25 and 39 years old with acute or convalescent COVID-19. The sequenced sample consisted of peripheral blood.

This CDR3 reads CASSIVGGLNQPQHF. CDR3 in DNA: TGTGCCAGTAGTATAGTGGGGGGTCTTAATCAGCCCCAGCATTTT. This rearrangement joins TRBV19 to TRBJ1-5; D perhaps matches TRBD1 (5 bases). Trimming took 1 base from V and 4 from J, leaving 11 bases between them. CDR1 is LNHDA, CDR2 SQIVND, per germline (reference sequence). This CDR3 has 15 amino acids.